The 31 T cell receptor beta chains in this list originate from one sample, sequenced in a study of OX40 agonist ivuxolimab in advanced cancers. Measured with immunoSEQ multiplex PCR; TCRdb has only the in-frame clones, and not every one. The sample consists of tens of thousands of clones, roughly 90% of them appearing once. Sequenced material: CD4+ or CD8+ T cells sorted from blood, taken in a trial of the OX40 agonist ivuxolimab. These receptors all come from an adult with an advanced solid tumor such as melanoma, head and neck, liver or kidney cancer.

The rearrangement uses TRBV5-4 and TRBJ1-6; D is unresolved. Germline assignment: CDR1 SGHNT and CDR2 YYREEE (reference sequence). This CDR3 has 15 amino acids. Trimming removed 4 bases from V and 7 bases from J, with 15 bases in between. CDR3 protein: CASSPEGSLNSPLHF. The DNA of the CDR3 is TGTGCCAGCAGCCCCGAGGGTAGCCTAAATTCACCCCTCCACTTT. Supplemented by reference TRBV5-4 and TRBJ1-6, the full variable domain reads ETGVTQSPTHLIKTRGQQVTLRCSSQSGHNTVSWYQQALGQGPQFIFQYYREEENGRGNFPPRFSGLQFPNYSSELNVNALELDDSALYLCASSPEGSLNSPLHFGNGTRLTVT.

This clone is a singleton in its sample. The chain combines TRBV7-2 with TRBJ1-2; D perhaps matches TRBD1 (6 bases). The V and J ends lost 5 bases and 4 bases respectively, with 20 bases between them. Germline CDR1 reads SGHTA; CDR2 reads FQGNSA. The CDR3 totals 16 residues. CDR3 bases: TGTGCCAGCAGCCCGATACTGGGGGCCCCAGGCTATGGCTACACCTTC. Translated, it gives CASSPILGAPGYGYTF.

This chain uses TRBV19 with TRBJ1-1; the match to TRBD1 covers 9 bases. This CDR3 region has 15 residues. Per the germline V gene, CDR1 is LNHDA and CDR2 is SQIVND (reference sequence). V shed 1 base and J 8 bases; nucleotides not matched to a gene: 8. CDR3 DNA: TGTGCCAGTAGTATAGGGGCACAGGGGGCGGGGGAAGCTTTCTTT. It translates to CASSIGAQGAGEAFF.

The V and J genes are TRBV19 and TRBJ2-2; TRBD2 aligns across 8 bases. The CDR3 length is 16 residues. The ends lost 2 bases at V and 7 bases at J; junction bases unmatched: 9. Germline loops: CDR1 LNHDA, CDR2 SQIVND (reference sequence). Written as DNA, the CDR3 is TGTGCCAGTAGTATAAACGCGGGGGGCGTCGGCGGGGAGCTGTTTTTT. Its protein is CASSINAGGVGGELFF.

A single count supports this clone. The chain employs TRBV27 and TRBJ1-5, with unresolved D. This CDR3 is built from 16 residues. V was shortened by 5 bases and J by 1 base, with 15 bases between the two germline ends. The V gene's germline CDR1 is MNHEY and CDR2 SMNVEV (reference sequence). The CDR3 sequence is CASSTLLGLSNQPQHF. The CDR3 coding sequence is TGTGCCAGCAGTACCCTTCTAGGGTTGAGCAATCAGCCCCAGCATTTT.

The chain recombines TRBV19 with TRBJ2-2; TRBD2 is a possible D gene (5 bases). V lost 3 bases and J lost 5, with 16 bases in between. Looked up from germline, CDR1 is LNHDA and CDR2 is SQIVND (reference sequence). This CDR3 has 16 amino acids. The CDR3 sequence is CASSIPSSLGTGELFF. The CDR3 nucleotides are TGTGCCAGTAGTATTCCTAGCTCATTAGGGACCGGGGAGCTGTTTTTT.

The DNA of the CDR3 is TGTGCCAGCAGCTTAGCCTCCGGAGCCCTCCACTTT. Protein product: CASSLASGALHF. V usage is TRBV11-2 and J usage is TRBJ1-6; D not certain. CDR1 SGHAT and CDR2 FQNNGV come from the germline V gene. The ends were cut back, 1 base at V and 14 bases at J, with 9 bases in the middle. The CDR3 spans 12 residues.

The chain uses TRBV19 and TRBJ1-4; D possibly corresponds to TRBD1 (6 bases). The V end lost 6 bases, the J end lost 6 bases, and 17 bases lay between the germline ends. Germline loops: CDR1 LNHDA, CDR2 SQIVND (reference sequence). This CDR3 is 15 amino acids long. The CDR3 DNA reads as TGTGCCAGTAGGCAACAGGGTAACGGGGATGAAAAACTGTTTTTT. It encodes CASRQQGNGDEKLFF.

The rearrangement links TRBV5-1 to TRBJ1-2; tentatively, D is TRBD1 (5 bases). This CDR3 region has 16 residues. V was shortened by 0 bases and J by 8 bases, with 20 bases between the two germline ends. Germline lookup yields CDR1 SGHRS and CDR2 YFSETQ. The CDR3 DNA reads as TGCGCCAGCAGCTTGGGGGGACTCGAGGAACTCCACGGCTACACCTTC. As protein: CASSLGGLEELHGYTF.

The chain is built from TRBV7-8 and TRBJ1-5, with D perhaps TRBD1 (6 bases). Trimming cost V 6 bases and J 2 bases, with 11 bases left between them. The CDR3 extends over 14 amino acids. Germline lookup yields CDR1 SGHVS and CDR2 FQNEAQ. The CDR3 spells CASRRGGGNQPQHF. As DNA, the CDR3 is TGTGCCAGCAGGAGGGGGGGTGGCAATCAGCCCCAGCATTTT.

The rearrangement links TRBV7-2 to TRBJ1-6; maybe TRBD1 (5 bases). The length of the CDR3 is 15 residues. V shed 3 bases and J shed 6 bases, with 12 bases lying between them. In germline, CDR1 is SGHTA, CDR2 FQGNSA. The CDR3 here is CASSLRARGNSPLHF. CDR3 bases: TGTGCCAGCAGCTTGAGGGCGAGGGGTAATTCACCCCTCCACTTT.

The chain couples TRBV27 to TRBJ2-7; 15 bases fit TRBD2. This CDR3 contains 20 residues. V lost 3 bases and J lost 0; bases outside the gene matches: 12. From germline, CDR1 is MNHEY and CDR2 SMNVEV (reference sequence). Here the CDR3 reads CASSFLPPGLAGGFSYEQYF. Written as DNA, the CDR3 is TGTGCCAGCAGTTTTCTACCGCCGGGACTAGCGGGAGGCTTCTCCTACGAGCAGTACTTC.

The chain couples TRBV6-5 to TRBJ1-1, with D perhaps matching TRBD1 (5 bases). CDR3 length equals 13 residues. Germline-derived CDR1 and CDR2 are MNHEY and SVGAGI. V lost 4 bases, J lost 5 bases, and 11 bases lay in between. The CDR3 nucleotides read TGTGCCAGCAGTTTCTTCGGGGGGACTGAAGCTTTCTTT. It yields the protein CASSFFGGTEAFF.

The V call is TRBV11-2, the J call TRBJ2-3; D may be TRBD1 or TRBD2 (5 bases each). Per the germline V gene, CDR1 is SGHAT and CDR2 is FQNNGV. The CDR3 covers 16 residues. The V and J ends lost 2 bases and 0 bases respectively, with 12 bases between them. CDR3 bases: TGTGCCAGCAGCTTATCCGGGACGTCTAGCACAGATACGCAGTATTTT. Translated: CASSLSGTSSTDTQYF.

The V call is TRBV5-6, the J call TRBJ2-5; 10 bases fit TRBD1. Trimming cost V 1 base and J 11 bases; bases outside gene matches: 11. Germline V gene data show CDR1 as SGHDT and CDR2 as YYEEEE. The CDR3 sequence is 15 residues long. CDR3 sequence reads: CASSLRDRGPGEQYF. In DNA, the CDR3 is TGTGCCAGCAGCTTGAGGGACAGGGGCCCCGGGGAGCAGTACTTC.

V and J are TRBV18 and TRBJ2-7; 8 bases line up with TRBD2. CDR1 and CDR2 (germline): KGHSH, LQKENI. This CDR3 is built from 15 residues. J gave up 6 bases and V 6 bases, and 13 bases lay outside the gene matches. CDR3 sequence: CASSPAAREETEQYF. CDR3 bases: TGTGCCAGCTCCCCGGCGGCGCGGGAGGAGACCGAGCAGTACTTC.

The J gene is TRBJ1-4, the V gene TRBV7-8, with TRBD1 matching over 9 bases. Germline loops: CDR1 SGHVS, CDR2 FQNEAQ. Germline trimming cut 5 bases from V and 7 bases from J; bases unmatched to any gene: 11. CDR3 length: 16 residues. Here the CDR3 reads CASSDTGGQGGEKLFF. DNA of the CDR3: TGTGCCAGCAGCGACACAGGGGGCCAGGGGGGTGAAAAACTGTTTTTT.

V gene TRBV28 combines with J gene TRBJ1-4, with D possibly matching TRBD1 (6 bases). The CDR3 length is 14 residues. Germline V gives CDR1 MDHEN, CDR2 SYDVKM. Trimming removed 5 bases at V and 8 bases at J, with 15 bases between. The CDR3 coding sequence is TGTGCCAGCAGTATCGGGACACTAAAAGAAAAACTGTTTTTT. Residues: CASSIGTLKEKLFF.

The genes are TRBV7-3 and TRBJ2-1, with TRBD1 identical over 8 bases. Germline V gene sequence: CDR1 SGHTA, CDR2 FQGTGA. CDR3 length: 16 residues. After removal of 5 bases from V and 5 bases from J, the junction contained 11 bases not matched to a gene. This chain's CDR3 is CASSRRGGTGNNEQFF. The CDR3 DNA follows: TGTGCCAGCAGCCGGAGGGGCGGGACAGGCAACAATGAGCAGTTCTTC.

The rearrangement joins TRBV29-1 to TRBJ2-1; D gene unclear. The CDR3 covers 11 residues. CDR1 SQVTM and CDR2 ANQGSEA come from the germline V gene. Trimming cost V 3 bases and J 5 bases, with 5 bases left between them. This CDR3 reads CSVDIDNEQFF. As DNA, the CDR3 is TGCAGCGTTGATATAGACAATGAGCAGTTCTTC.

J is TRBJ1-2 and V is TRBV2; D not certain. The CDR3 extends over 14 amino acids. The ends were cut back, 8 bases at V and 6 bases at J, with 19 bases in the middle. The germline V gene has CDR1 SNHLY and CDR2 FYNNEI. This CDR3 reads CASGETPGIDGYTF. In nucleotides, the CDR3 is TGTGCCAGCGGCGAGACCCCTGGGATTGATGGCTACACCTTC.

The V and J genes are TRBV10-3 and TRBJ1-1; D ambiguous. Germline-derived CDR1 and CDR2 are ENHRY and SYGVKD. This CDR3 has 14 residues. V was pared by 6 bases and J by 0 bases, with 11 bases between. CDR3 residues: CAISGSPMNTEAFF. As DNA, the CDR3 is TGTGCCATCAGCGGTTCCCCTATGAACACTGAAGCTTTCTTT.

The genes are TRBV4-1 and TRBJ1-4; a weak D match, TRBD1 (6 bases). This CDR3 contains 17 residues. Germline assignment: CDR1 MGHRA and CDR2 YSYEKL. The V end was cut by 0 bases, the J end by 7 bases, with 18 bases between. The CDR3 is CASSQEGAGGRGEKLFF. Written as DNA, the CDR3 is TGCGCCAGCAGCCAAGAGGGTGCGGGGGGGCGCGGTGAAAAACTGTTTTTT.

The chain recombines TRBV6-5 with TRBJ2-1, with D unclear. The germline gives CDR1 MNHEY, CDR2 SVGAGI. The CDR3 is 15 amino acids. The V gene lost 2 bases and the J gene lost 4 bases, with 12 bases spanning the gap. The CDR3 loop is CASSYKPDGYNEQFF. CDR3 DNA sequence: TGTGCCAGCAGTTACAAGCCGGACGGATACAATGAGCAGTTCTTC.

The chain recombines TRBV2 with TRBJ1-4; no clear D gene. Germline CDR1 and CDR2: SNHLY and FYNNEI. The CDR3 length is 14 residues. Trimming stripped 3 bases from V and 7 bases from J, with 12 bases between. The CDR3 is CASSDGRYAEKLFF. DNA of the CDR3: TGTGCCAGCAGTGACGGGCGGTATGCTGAAAAACTGTTTTTT.

This sequence joins TRBV5-1 and TRBJ2-6; D is undetermined. CDR3 size: 18 residues. CDR1 is SGHRS, CDR2 YFSETQ, per germline. V dropped 1 base and J dropped 0 bases, with 14 bases sitting between them. The CDR3: CASSLWNKVDSGANVLTF. CDR3 sequence (DNA): TGCGCCAGCAGCTTGTGGAACAAGGTTGACTCTGGGGCCAACGTCCTGACTTTC.

V usage is TRBV5-1 and J usage is TRBJ2-2; 9 nucleotides agree with TRBD1. The CDR3 is 16 amino acids. CDR1 is SGHRS and CDR2 is YFSETQ in the germline V gene. Trimming at V came to 4 bases and at J to 3 bases, leaving 7 bases not matched to a gene. DNA of the CDR3: TGCGCCAGCAGCCTGCTACAGGGGGCGGACACCGGGGAGCTGTTTTTT. Protein: CASSLLQGADTGELFF. Together with reference TRBV5-1 and TRBJ2-2, the CDR3 gives the full variable domain: KAGVTQTPRYLIKTRGQQVTLSCSPISGHRSVSWYQQTPGQGLQFLFEYFSETQRNKGNFPGRFSGRQFSNSRSEMNVSTLELGDSALYLCASSLLQGADTGELFFGEGSRLTVL.

V is TRBV29-1 and J is TRBJ1-3; D is unclear. Trimming took 7 bases from V and 3 from J, leaving 13 bases between them. The germline V gene has CDR1 SQVTM and CDR2 ANQGSEA. The CDR3 extends over 13 amino acids. CDR3 nucleotide sequence: TGCAGCGCCCGGGGTGCGGGTGGAAACACCATATATTTT. Translation: CSARGAGGNTIYF.

This rearrangement joins TRBV18 to TRBJ2-1; D not resolved. This CDR3 has 13 amino acids. Deletions cut 0 bases from V and 8 bases from J, with 8 bases between. The germline V gene encodes CDR1 KGHSH and CDR2 LQKENI. CDR3 sequence reads: CASSPPTGDEQFF. The CDR3 coding sequence is TGTGCCAGCTCACCACCAACTGGAGATGAGCAGTTCTTC.

This clone came up once. This chain connects TRBV19 to TRBJ2-4, with D possibly TRBD1 on 6 matching bases. V was clipped by 6 bases and J by 4 bases, with 16 bases between them. The CDR3 is 15 residues long. Germline CDR1 reads LNHDA; CDR2 reads SQIVND (reference sequence). The CDR3 DNA reads as TGTGCCAGTAGAAACGGACAGACCCTTAAAAACATTCAGTACTTC. Translation: CASRNGQTLKNIQYF.

The V and J genes are TRBV28 and TRBJ2-5; TRBD1 matches 8 bases. Germline trimming cut 0 bases from V and 4 bases from J; bases unmatched to any gene: 4. CDR3 size: 15 residues. From germline, CDR1 is MDHEN and CDR2 SYDVKM. The CDR3 bases are TGTGCCAGCAGTTTATGGGGCAGGGGGCGAGAGACCCAGTACTTC. Encoded protein: CASSLWGRGRETQYF.